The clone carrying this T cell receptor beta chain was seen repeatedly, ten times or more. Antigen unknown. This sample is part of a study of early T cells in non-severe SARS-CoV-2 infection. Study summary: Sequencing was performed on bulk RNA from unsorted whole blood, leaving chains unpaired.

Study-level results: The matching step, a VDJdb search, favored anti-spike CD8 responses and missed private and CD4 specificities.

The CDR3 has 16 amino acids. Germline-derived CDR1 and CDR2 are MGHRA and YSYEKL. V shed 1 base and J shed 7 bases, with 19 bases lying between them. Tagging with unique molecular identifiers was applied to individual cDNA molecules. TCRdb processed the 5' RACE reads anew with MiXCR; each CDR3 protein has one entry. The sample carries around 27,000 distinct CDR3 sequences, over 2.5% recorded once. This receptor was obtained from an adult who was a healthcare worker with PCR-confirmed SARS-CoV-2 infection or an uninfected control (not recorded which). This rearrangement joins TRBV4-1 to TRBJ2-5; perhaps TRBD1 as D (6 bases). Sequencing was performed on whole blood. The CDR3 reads CASSQGLKGEGGTQYF. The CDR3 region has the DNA TGCGCCAGCAGCCAAGGTCTAAAGGGGGAAGGCGGGACCCAGTACTTC.